Listed below are T cell receptor beta chains from one sample, sequenced in a study of T cell repertoires in cytomegalovirus infection. TCRdb reprocessed the reads with MiXCR, giving one entry per CDR3 protein. The table has around 550,000 distinct CDR3 sequences, approximately 25% seen once. Sequences were obtained from PBMCs. These receptors all stem from a human donor in good health (CMV status not recorded). Some clones in this sample may be carry-over from other donors' samples. CDR3s include the opening cysteine and the closing phenylalanine or tryptophan. D genes are given only for firm matches. Expanded clones are given a class, and other clones once, few, many or no size at all.

.	TRBJ2-7	.	TRBV5-1	CASSRPEGSGEQYF	TGCGCCAGCAGTCGGCCGGAGGGGTCTGGTGAGCAGTACTTC
many	TRBJ2-5	.	TRBV7-6	CASSTSGETQYF	TGTGCCAGCAGCACCAGCGGTGAGACCCAGTACTTC
.	TRBJ2-7	.	TRBV10-3	CAISESGDNEQAGFYEQYF	TGTGCCATCAGTGAGTCTGGAGACAACGAACAAGCAGGGTTCTACGAGCAGTACTTC
once	TRBJ2-1	.	TRBV29-1	CSVEAAEVNEQFF	TGCAGCGTTGAAGCGGCGGAGGTGAATGAGCAGTTCTTC
.	TRBJ1-6	.	TRBV30	CAWSDHYRAGPYNSPLHF	TGTGCCTGGAGTGACCATTACAGGGCAGGCCCCTATAATTCACCCCTCCACTTT
few	TRBJ1-4	.	TRBV7-9	CASSSDRLFF	TGTGCCAGCAGCTCCGACAGGCTCTTTTTT
once	TRBJ2-3	TRBD1	TRBV5-6	CASSGGTGRRYDTQYF	TGTGCCAGCAGCGGGGGGACAGGGAGGCGATACGATACGCAGTATTTT
.	TRBJ1-2	.	TRBV4-1	CASSQGHYGYTF	TGCGCCAGCAGCCAAGGGCACTATGGCTACACCTTC
many	TRBJ2-1	.	TRBV7-8	CASSPRAVAGIGLNEQFF	TGTGCCAGCAGCCCCCGGGCAGTGGCGGGAATAGGTTTAAATGAGCAGTTCTTC
few	TRBJ2-3	TRBD2	TRBV7-4	CASTHRGLAPDTQYF	TGTGCCAGCACACACCGGGGACTAGCACCAGATACGCAGTATTTT
few	TRBJ1-2	TRBD1	TRBV19	CASRSGQGDFGYGYTF	TGTGCCAGTAGATCGGGACAGGGCGATTTCGGCTATGGCTACACCTTC
.	TRBJ1-5	.	TRBV24-1	CATSAGRDQPQHF	TGTGCCACCAGTGCGGGGCGGGATCAGCCCCAGCATTTT
.	TRBJ2-5	.	TRBV10-3	CAISDSRHDQETQYF	TGTGCCATCAGTGATAGTAGGCACGACCAAGAGACCCAGTACTTC
.	TRBJ1-5	.	TRBV20-1	CSASGGAQHF	TGCAGTGCTAGCGGCGGCGCCCAGCATTTT
.	TRBJ1-1	.	TRBV27	CASSSGHSQGAFF	TGTGCCAGCAGTTCTGGACACTCTCAGGGCGCTTTCTTT
.	TRBJ2-7	.	TRBV12-3/TRBV12-4	CASSRGPQYEQYF	TGTGCCAGCAGTCGGGGACCGCAATACGAGCAGTACTTC
many	TRBJ1-1	.	TRBV11-2	CASSLEFFRTEAFF	TGTGCCAGCAGCTTAGAGTTCTTTAGGACTGAAGCTTTCTTT
.	TRBJ1-1	.	TRBV7-6	CASSSSPPDEAFF	TGTGCCAGCAGCTCGTCCCCCCCGGATGAAGCTTTCTTT
.	TRBJ1-3	.	TRBV19	CASSLLQGHSGNTIYF	TGTGCCAGTAGTTTACTCCAGGGGCACTCTGGAAACACCATATATTTT
.	TRBJ1-1	.	TRBV7-9	CARGELTEAFF	TGTGCGCGTGGTGAGCTGACTGAAGCTTTCTTT
.	TRBJ1-2	TRBD1	TRBV7-2	CASSPGTGRSW	TGTGCCAGCAGCCCAGGGACAGGGAGATCCTGG
few	TRBJ2-3	.	TRBV29-1	CSARWERGTQYF	TGCAGTGCGAGGTGGGAACGGGGTACGCAGTATTTT
many	TRBJ1-5	TRBD1	TRBV7-8	CASSPNNRGFGNQPQHF	TGTGCCAGCAGCCCGAACAACAGGGGATTTGGCAATCAGCCCCAGCATTTT
.	TRBJ1-6	.	TRBV7-6	CASSLEQINSPLHF	TGTGCCAGCAGCTTAGAACAGATCAATTCACCCCTCCACTTT
few	TRBJ2-7	TRBD1	TRBV7-2	CASSLLPGQGSFYEQYF	TGTGCCAGCAGCTTACTGCCGGGACAGGGTTCTTTCTACGAGCAGTACTTC
few	TRBJ2-1	.	TRBV7-2	CASSTAVNEQFF	TGTGCCAGCAGCACCGCGGTCAATGAGCAGTTCTTC
.	TRBJ1-1	TRBD1	TRBV5-4	CASSKGQGRNTEAFF	TGTGCCAGCAGCAAAGGACAGGGAAGAAACACTGAAGCTTTCTTT
.	TRBJ2-3	.	TRBV3-1	CASSLYRRRGESTDTQYF	TGTGCCAGCAGCCTCTACAGGAGACGCGGGGAGAGCACAGATACGCAGTATTTT